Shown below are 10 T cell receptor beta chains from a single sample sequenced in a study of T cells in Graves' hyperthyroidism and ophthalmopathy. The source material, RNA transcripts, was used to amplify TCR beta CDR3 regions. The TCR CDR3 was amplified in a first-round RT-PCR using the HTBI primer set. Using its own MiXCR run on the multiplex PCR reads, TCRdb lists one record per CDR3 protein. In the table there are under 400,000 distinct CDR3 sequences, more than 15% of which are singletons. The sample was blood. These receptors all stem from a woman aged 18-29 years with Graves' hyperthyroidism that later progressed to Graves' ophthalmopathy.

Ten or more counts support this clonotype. CDR3 amino acids: CSARRRTHGDNSPLHF. DNA of the CDR3: TGCAGTGCTAGACGCCGGACTCACGGGGATAATTCACCCCTCCACTTT. The chain carries TRBV20-1 and TRBJ1-6, with no clear D. Germline CDR1 is DFQATT and CDR2 is SNEGSKA (reference sequence). CDR3 length: 16 residues. The germline V and J ends were trimmed by 2 bases and 5 bases, with 16 bases remaining between them.

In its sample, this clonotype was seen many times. The chain's CDR3 is CASSSPYSPDSGYEETQYF. CDR3 bases: TGTGCCAGCAGTTCTCCATACTCCCCGGACTCCGGGTACGAAGAGACCCAGTACTTC. The rearrangement uses TRBV28 and TRBJ2-5, with a possible D match to TRBD2 (5 bases). This CDR3 is 19 amino acids long. Trimming pared 4 bases from V and 3 bases from J, leaving 27 bases between. Germline V lookup: CDR1 MDHEN, CDR2 SYDVKM.

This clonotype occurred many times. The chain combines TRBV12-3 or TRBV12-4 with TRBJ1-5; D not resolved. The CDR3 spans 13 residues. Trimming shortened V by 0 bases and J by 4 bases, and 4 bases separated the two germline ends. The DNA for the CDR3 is TGTGCCAGCAGTTTAGCAGGGAATCAGCCCCAGCATTTT. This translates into CASSLAGNQPQHF.

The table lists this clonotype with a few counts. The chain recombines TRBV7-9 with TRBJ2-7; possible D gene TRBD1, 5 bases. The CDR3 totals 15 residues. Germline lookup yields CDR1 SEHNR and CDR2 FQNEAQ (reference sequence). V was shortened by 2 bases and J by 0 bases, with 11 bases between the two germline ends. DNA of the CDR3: TGTGCCAGCAGCTTAATGGACACAGTCTCCTACGAGCAGTACTTC. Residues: CASSLMDTVSYEQYF.

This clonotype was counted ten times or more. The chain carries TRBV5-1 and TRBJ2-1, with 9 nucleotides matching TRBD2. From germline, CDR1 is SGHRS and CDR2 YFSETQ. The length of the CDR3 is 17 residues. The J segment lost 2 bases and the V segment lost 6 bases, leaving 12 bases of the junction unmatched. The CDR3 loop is CASTEWGASGTYNEQFF. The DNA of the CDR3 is TGCGCCAGCACGGAATGGGGGGCTAGCGGGACCTACAATGAGCAGTTCTTC.

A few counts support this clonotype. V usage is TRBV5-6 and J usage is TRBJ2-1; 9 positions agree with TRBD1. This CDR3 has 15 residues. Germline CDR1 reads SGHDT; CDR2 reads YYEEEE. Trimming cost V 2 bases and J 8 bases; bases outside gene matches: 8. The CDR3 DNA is TGTGCCAGCAGCTTAGAGACAGGGGGATATGATGAGCAGTTCTTC. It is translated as CASSLETGGYDEQFF.

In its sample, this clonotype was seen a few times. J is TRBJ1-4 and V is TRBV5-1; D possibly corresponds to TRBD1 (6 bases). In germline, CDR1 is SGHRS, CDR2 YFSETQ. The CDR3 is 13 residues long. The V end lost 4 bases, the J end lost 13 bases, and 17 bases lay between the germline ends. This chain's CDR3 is CASSAGANEPLFF. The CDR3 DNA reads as TGCGCCAGCAGCGCGGGGGCTAATGAACCACTGTTTTTT.

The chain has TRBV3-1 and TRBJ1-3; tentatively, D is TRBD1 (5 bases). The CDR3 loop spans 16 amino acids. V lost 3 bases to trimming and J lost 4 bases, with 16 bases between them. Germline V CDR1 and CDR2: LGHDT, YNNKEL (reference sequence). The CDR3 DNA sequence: TGTGCCAGCAGCCAGACGGGACTCAGGGCCGGAAACACCATATATTTT. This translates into CASSQTGLRAGNTIYF.

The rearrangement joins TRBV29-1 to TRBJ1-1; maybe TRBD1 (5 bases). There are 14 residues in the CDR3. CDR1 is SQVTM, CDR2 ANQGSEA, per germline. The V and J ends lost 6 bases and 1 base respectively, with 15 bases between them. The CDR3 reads CSVLPGGRNTEAFF. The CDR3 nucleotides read TGCAGCGTCCTCCCGGGGGGAAGGAACACTGAAGCTTTCTTT. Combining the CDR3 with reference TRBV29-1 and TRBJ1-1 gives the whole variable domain SAVISQKPSRDICQRGTSLTIQCQVDSQVTMMFWYRQQPGQSLTLIATANQGSEATYESGFVIDKFPISRPNLTFSTLTVSNMSPEDSSIYLCSVLPGGRNTEAFFGQGTRLTVV.

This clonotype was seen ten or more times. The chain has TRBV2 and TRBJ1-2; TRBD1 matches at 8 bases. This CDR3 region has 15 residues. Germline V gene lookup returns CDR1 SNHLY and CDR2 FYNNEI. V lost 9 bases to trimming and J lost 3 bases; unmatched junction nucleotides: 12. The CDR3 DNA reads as TGTGCCAGTAAACCCCGGGACAGGTCTGACTATGGCTACACCTTC. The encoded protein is CASKPRDRSDYGYTF.